These T cell receptor beta chains were read from a single sample in a study of human T cells and chemical hapten exposure. TCRdb independently ran MiXCR on the RACE reads; one entry per CDR3 protein. The sample holds 85,000 or so distinct CDR3 sequences, around 11% seen once. Sequences were derived from whole blood, sampled in connection with sensitization to the hapten diphenylcyclopropenone (DPC). These receptors originate from a woman in her forties or fifties with alopecia areata. Some clones in this sample may be carry-over from other donors' samples. The CDR3 runs from the conserved cysteine through the conserved F or W. Part of the rows lack a size; the others show once, few, many or a class for expanded clones.

>few|TRBV29-1
CSVVVTGELFF
>few|TRBV2
CASSEAPAKNIQYF
>few|TRBV7-2
CASSTRGGSGGRRQETQYF
>.|TRBV20-1
CSARISGRSNEQFF
>few|TRBV14
CASSHGSIEQFF
>few|TRBV28
CASSLQEHYGYTF
>few|TRBV6-2/TRBV6-3
CASSYSAGAGDTQYF
>.|TRBV5-1
CASSEFAGTEGQRHF
>many|TRBV6-5
CASSSASRMTGELFF
>.|TRBV9
CASSAGTDTQYF
>many|TRBV29-1
CSVAGQVNQETQYF
>.|TRBV28
CASRTSGTDTQYF
>few|TRBV5-1
CASSLNEGDTGELFF
>.|TRBV5-4
CASRLGTRGELFF
>few|TRBV6-1
CASSEATSGGYTQYF
>.|TRBV28
CASYSRTYSFTGNTIYF
>.|TRBV9
CASSVGAGTTGELFF
>many|TRBV20-1
CSARAFSGRTDTQYF
>many|TRBV6-2/TRBV6-3
CASTRQGGGELFF
>many|TRBV18
CASSPQLGGDTQYF
>few|TRBV5-1
CASSSGGSLDTQYF